This T cell receptor beta chain comes out of a study of Ad26.COV2.S vaccination and SARS-CoV-2 variants. Study-level information: Among those in the COV1001 Ad26.COV2.S trial arm was the donor. Study results and caveats: Those who received vaccine or placebo ended up with similar non-spike TCR breadth. Marked by substantial breadth, spike-specific CD8+ and CD4+ T cell responses were reportedly seen after vaccination.

Noted treatment: 15 to 20 received Ad26.COV2.S at low or high dose, single or two shots; several received placebo; per-sample allocation not given. The samples were gathered on day 63 after the first injection of vaccine or placebo. This vaccine is an Ad26 vector that expresses the Wuhan-strain SARS-CoV-2 spike. To note about this clone: Its specificity is not known.

Sequencing was performed with immunoSEQ multiplex PCR; in TCRdb, only in-frame clones are kept and a portion is missing. The sample consists of 300,000 to 350,000 clones, about 82% of them appearing once. The CDR3 runs to 11 residues. V shed 1 base and J 11 bases; nucleotides not matched to a gene: 5. Germline CDR1 and CDR2: GTSNPN and SVGIG (reference sequence). The rearrangement joins TRBV30 to TRBJ2-7, with 7 nucleotides matching TRBD2. This TCR came from a person between 18 and 65 years old who received the Ad26.COV2.S COVID-19 vaccine or a placebo. This material consisted of peripheral blood, taken in a trial of Ad26.COV2.S vaccine versus placebo. CDR3 in DNA: TGTGCCTGGAGTGGAGGGAGGGTTGAGTACTTC. Translation gives CAWSGGRVEYF.